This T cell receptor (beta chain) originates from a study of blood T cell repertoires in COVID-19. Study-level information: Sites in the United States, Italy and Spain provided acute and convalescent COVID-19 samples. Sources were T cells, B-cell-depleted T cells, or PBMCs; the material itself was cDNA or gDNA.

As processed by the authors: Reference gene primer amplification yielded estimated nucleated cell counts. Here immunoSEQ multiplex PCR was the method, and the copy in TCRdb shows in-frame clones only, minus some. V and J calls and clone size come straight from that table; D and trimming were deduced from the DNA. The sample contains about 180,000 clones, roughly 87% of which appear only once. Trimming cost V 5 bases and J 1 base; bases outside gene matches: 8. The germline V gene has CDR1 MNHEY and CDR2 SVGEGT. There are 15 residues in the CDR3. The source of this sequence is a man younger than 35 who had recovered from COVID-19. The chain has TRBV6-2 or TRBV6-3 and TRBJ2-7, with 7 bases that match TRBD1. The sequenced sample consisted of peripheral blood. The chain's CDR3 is CASSNDRVGSYEQYF. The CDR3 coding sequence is TGTGCCAGCAGTAACGACAGGGTCGGATCCTACGAGCAGTACTTC.